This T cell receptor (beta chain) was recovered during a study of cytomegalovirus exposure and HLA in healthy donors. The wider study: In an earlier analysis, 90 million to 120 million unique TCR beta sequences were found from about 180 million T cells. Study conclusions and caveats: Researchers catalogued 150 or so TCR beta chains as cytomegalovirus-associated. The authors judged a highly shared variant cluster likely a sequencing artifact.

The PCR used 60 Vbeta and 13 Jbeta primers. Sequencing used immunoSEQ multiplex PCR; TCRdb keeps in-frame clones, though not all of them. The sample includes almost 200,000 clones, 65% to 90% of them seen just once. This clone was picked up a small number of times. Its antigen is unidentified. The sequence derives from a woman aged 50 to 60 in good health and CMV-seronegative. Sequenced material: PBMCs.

The CDR3 reads CASSQDRTGLVYEQYF. The CDR3 DNA is TGCGCCAGCAGCCAAGATCGGACAGGGTTGGTCTACGAGCAGTACTTC. The chain joins TRBV4-3 to TRBJ2-7; 8 positions match TRBD1. CDR3 length: 16 amino acids. Per germline, CDR1 LGHNA and CDR2 YSLEER. V dropped 0 bases and J dropped 3; count of bases not matched to a gene: 7.